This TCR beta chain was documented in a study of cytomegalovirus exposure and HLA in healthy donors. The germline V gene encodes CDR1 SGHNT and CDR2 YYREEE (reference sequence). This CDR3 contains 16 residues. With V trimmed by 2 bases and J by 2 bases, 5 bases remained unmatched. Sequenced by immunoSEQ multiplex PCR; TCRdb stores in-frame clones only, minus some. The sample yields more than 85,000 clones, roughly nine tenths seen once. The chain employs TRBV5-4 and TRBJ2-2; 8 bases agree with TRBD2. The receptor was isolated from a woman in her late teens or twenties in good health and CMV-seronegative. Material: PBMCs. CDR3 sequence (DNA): TGTGCCAGCAGCTTATCGGGACTAGTAAACACCGGGGAGCTGTTTTTT. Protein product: CASSLSGLVNTGELFF. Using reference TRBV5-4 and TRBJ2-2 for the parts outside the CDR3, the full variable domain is ETGVTQSPTHLIKTRGQQVTLRCSSQSGHNTVSWYQQALGQGPQFIFQYYREEENGRGNFPPRFSGLQFPNYSSELNVNALELDDSALYLCASSLSGLVNTGELFFGEGSRLTVL.